This TCR beta chain was sequenced in a study of naive and memory T cell subsets (dated by TCRdb to 2016 to 2017). With regard to the full study: An open-source, UMI-based TCR alpha and beta sequencing pipeline was applied to sorted naive and memory peripheral blood T cell subsets. RNA was DNase-treated and reverse transcribed with TCR constant-region primers, mostly using SuperScript III. Complete agreement was observed between the functional CMV T cell responses and the IgG serology results. Beyond this particular receptor, the publication reports: The repertoire findings for the naive and memory subsets could not be validated against a ground truth because none was available. Single alpha or beta chain sequences, rather than paired alpha/beta receptors, were used to define clonotypes. After error correction, only a single occurrence was seen for over 95% of naive TCR sequences, so much steeper abundance distributions were produced than in memory subsets. RNA-based TCR counts may be influenced by expression changes linked to T cell activation and differentiation. TCR abundance followed a power law with an exponent that was different for naive and memory subsets but consistent across the three individuals. Gini index rose and Shannon and inverse Simpson diversity fell from naive through CM, EM and EMRA in both CD4 and CD8 cells.

Separate amplification of TCR alpha and beta chain libraries was performed from the second PCR step onward. CMV status of each donor was established by measuring IFNgamma production from CD4+ T cells after fresh PBMCs were stimulated overnight with CMV viral lysate. Miltenyi beads were used first to positively select CD4 T cells, and CD8 T cells were then positively selected from the CD4-negative fraction. After staining for CD3, CD4, CD8, CD45RA, CD27 and a live/dead dye, cells were sorted on a BD Aria II into four subsets based on CD45RA and CD27. Blood was obtained from a few healthy volunteers, and the blood from each volunteer was fractionated into CD4 and CD8 T cells and subsequently into four differentiation subsets. Approximately 0.13 L of peripheral blood was drawn per donor, and PBMC were isolated by Ficoll-Paque PLUS density-gradient centrifugation. The sorted cells were lysed in RLT buffer, after which RNA was extracted using a Qiagen RNeasy kit and kept at -80 degrees C.

The method behind the library was UMI-ligation and nested PCR. The beta constant-region primer was an equimolar mix of two oligonucleotides covering both TRBC1 and TRBC2. T4 RNA ligase 1 ligated a single-stranded oligonucleotide carrying the SP2 primer and a 12-nucleotide UMI to the cDNA 3' end. The ligated cDNA went through four rounds of PCR with nested alpha and beta constant-region primers together with the SP2 primer. The ligation reaction was incubated at 16°C for roughly 18-24 hours. PCR2 was usually performed as a SYBR Green qPCR and halted at a preset threshold so that over-amplification would not occur. All purifications after the first were performed with Agencourt AMPure XP magnetic beads. Libraries were quantified by Qubit and checked on a TapeStation, with a main peak expected near 650 bp. Pooled libraries were sequenced on an Illumina MiSeq using v2 2x251 paired-end kits, and typically roughly 1-2.2 million reads were obtained per sample. Each sample's library went into the pool at 4 to 4.5 nM, and about 4.5-8% PhiX was added to help with cluster recognition. Per the authors' processing: V and J genes were assigned to Demultiplexor-processed FASTQ reads by Decombinator through tag matching, with a single base-pair mismatch being allowed. By using UMIs, Collapsinator corrected both sequencing errors and the frequency errors caused by PCR heterogeneity. CDR3Translator translated TCRs and extracted CDR3s from the conserved cysteine to the FGXG phenylalanine, flagging non-productive sequences. Gini, Shannon entropy and inverse Simpson indices were calculated on repertoires subsampled to equal numbers of UMI-defined TCRs. Clonotype abundance distributions were fitted to a power law by maximum likelihood within the linear range. When run on a single naive CD8 sample, MIGEC and the pipeline yielded similar UMI counts, similar unique TCR numbers and similar clonal distributions. Repertoires were searched for 7,000 to 7,500 CMV-associated CDR3 sequences compiled from VDJdb and a published dataset. The public reads were quality trimmed at Q25 with fastp and then assembled into clones with MiXCR by TCRdb, keeping productive beta chains. Identical CDR3 proteins give one entry, which carries the most common genes and DNA. The V and J calls, along with clone size, are taken from TCRdb and not from the paper's own processing. This sample comprises about 85,000 distinct CDR3 sequences, about 12% of them detected only once. Clones ranked in the top ten supply around 0.99% of the sample.

The V and J ends are trimmed by 5 bases and 0 bases, leaving 17 bases between them. Measured from the cysteine to the phenylalanine, the CDR3 is 17 residues long. Only the CDR3 DNA stays, 51 bases, in frame from base 1. For CDR1 and CDR2, the germline V gene (reference sequence) lists LNHDA and SQIVND. A remark on this clonotype: Its antigen remains unidentified. The record has no base qualities; no much larger clone is one base away.

The rearranged segments are TRBV19 and TRBJ2-1; the D gene is possibly TRBD2, with 6 bases matching. The sequencing input was central memory CD4+ T cells from blood. The sample's cell subset or site label, decoded: central memory, CD45RA- CD27+. This TCR was recovered from a human donor in good health. CDR3 sequence: CASSANGRDRSYNEQFF. The nucleotides read TGTGCCAGTAGTGCAAACGGGCGGGACCGCTCCTACAATGAGCAGTTCTTC.